This T cell receptor beta chain emerged from a study of STAT5B mutations in CD4+ large granular lymphocyte leukemia (dated by TCRdb to between 2022 and 2023). Background for the entire study: Among the healthy controls, the CDR3 'QG' motif was associated with a particular HLA allele. The TCRbeta repertoires of CD4+ T-cell large granular lymphocyte leukemia patients were compared with the TCRbeta repertoires of healthy blood donors. Flow cytometry on FACSCanto II or FACSVerse confirmed that purified fractions exceeded 95% purity among lymphocytes.

From cysteine to phenylalanine, the CDR3 is 15 amino acids long. Only the CDR3 DNA stays, 45 bases, in frame from base 1. V loses 6 bases at its end and J loses 3 bases; junction bases beyond the gene matches: 3. For CDR1 and CDR2, the germline V gene lists SGHTA and FQGNSA. Healthy controls were some 35 blood donors whose buffy coats came from the Finnish Red Cross blood service. All TCR-sequenced material derived from peripheral blood: patient blood samples and healthy donor buffy coats. Peripheral blood mononuclear cells were isolated by Ficoll-Hypaque gradient centrifugation. Magnetic purification was used to isolate CD4+ cells from the buffy coats of the healthy controls. The Gentra Puregene Cell and Tissue kit was used to extract genomic DNA, and a Qubit 2.0 fluorometer was used to measure the amount of genomic DNA. Concerning this clone: The specificity of this receptor is unknown. No base quality values were provided; no much bigger clone lies one nucleotide off.

Overall results and qualifications from the work: The main leukemic clonotypes were found to be private to each patient, although around a quarter of the main leukemic clonotypes were detected at low frequency in the non-leukemic repertoires of other patients. CD4-sorted patient repertoires appeared more clonal than healthy CD4+ repertoires, and this difference persisted after removing the putative leukemic clones. The data were not HLA-matched, and the relatively small sample size could explain the higher clonality seen in CD4+ compared with CD8+ T-LGLL. Enrichment of TRBV06-family usage was observed among the top patient clones (8/27) relative to healthy controls (2/35).

TCRbeta rearrangements were sequenced from genomic DNA using the immunoSEQ assay at survey resolution. In the source study's methods: In the TCR sequencing data, the lowest productive clonotype frequency that could be detected was 2.59 x 10-5. Only productive TCRbeta rearrangements, meaning sequences that were complete and in-frame, were kept for the analyses. Sample clonality was computed as Simpson clonality in the immunoSEQ Analyzer version 3.0. Clones were binned by frequency as very rare, small, medium, large (1-20%) or hyperexpanded (>20%). Generation probabilities were estimated with OLGA 1.2.3, V-gene circos plots were made with VDJtools, specificities were searched in VDJdb, and CDR3 motifs were identified with GLIPH. TCRdb holds this immuneACCESS table with in-frame rearrangements only. Some clones are missing; in checked studies, unresolved V genes explain under half, and the rest has no known cause. That table is the source of V, J and clone size, and D and trimming were worked out from the DNA. The table for this sample lists about 25,000 clones; just under 75% of them were counted only once. The ten most abundant clones make up over 9% of the sample.

The chain was built from TRBV7-2 and TRBJ1-3, with TRBD1 identical over 12 junction bases. Sequencing input: CD4+ T cells from blood buffy coats. This clonotype was obtained from a human donor in good health. CDR3 protein: CASSGTGGFGNTIYF. The sequenced DNA: TGTGCCAGCAGTGGGACAGGGGGCTTTGGAAACACCATATATTTT.